This TCR beta chain is drawn from a study of vaccination and CD4 T cells after COVID-19. About the research overall: Researchers treated cells with overlapping spike peptides taken from SARS-CoV-2, HCoV-NL63, HCoV-OC43 and HCoV-229E. Study results and caveats: The median count of SARS-CoV-2-reactive clonotypes rose from about 20 to 38, not significantly.

As for treatment: roughly ten-day PBMC culture with coronavirus spike peptide pools or control peptides (ViraFEST assay). Trimming took 7 bases from V and 4 from J; bases not matched to a gene: 4. This CDR3 contains 13 residues. CDR1 is DFQATT, CDR2 SNEGSKA, per germline (reference sequence). Oncomine TCR Beta short-read sequencing was applied to DNA from cultured CD4+ T cells. TCRdb analysed the PCR reads with MiXCR anew, one entry per CDR3 protein. The data contain about 5,000 distinct CDR3 sequences, 50% to 70% of them singletons. This clonotype was found once. No antigen is known for it. The V gene is TRBV20-1, the J gene TRBJ2-3; TRBD1 aligns across 11 bases. Sequencing was carried out using CD4+ T cells from blood, cultured in vitro. The TCR comes from a human donor who had recovered from COVID-19. The CDR3 spells CSGRDRGADTQYF. CDR3 bases: TGCAGTGGGAGGGACAGGGGGGCAGATACGCAGTATTTT.